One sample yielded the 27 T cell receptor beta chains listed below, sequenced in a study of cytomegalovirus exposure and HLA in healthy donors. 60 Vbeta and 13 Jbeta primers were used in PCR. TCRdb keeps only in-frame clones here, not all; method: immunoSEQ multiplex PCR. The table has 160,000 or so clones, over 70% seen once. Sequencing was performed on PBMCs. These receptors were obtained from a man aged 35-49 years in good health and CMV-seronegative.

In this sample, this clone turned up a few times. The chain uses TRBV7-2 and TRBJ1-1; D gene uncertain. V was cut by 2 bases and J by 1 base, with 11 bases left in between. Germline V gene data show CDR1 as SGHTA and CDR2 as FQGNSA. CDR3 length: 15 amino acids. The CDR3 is CASSLSRSGNTEAFF. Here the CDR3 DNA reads TGTGCCAGCAGCTTATCAAGGTCGGGGAACACTGAAGCTTTCTTT.

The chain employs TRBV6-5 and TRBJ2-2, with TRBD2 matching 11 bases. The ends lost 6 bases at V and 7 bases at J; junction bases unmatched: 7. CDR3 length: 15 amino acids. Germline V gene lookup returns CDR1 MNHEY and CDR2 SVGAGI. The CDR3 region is CASRLAGEVVGELFF. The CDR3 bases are TGTGCCAGCAGACTAGCGGGAGAAGTAGTCGGGGAGCTGTTTTTT.

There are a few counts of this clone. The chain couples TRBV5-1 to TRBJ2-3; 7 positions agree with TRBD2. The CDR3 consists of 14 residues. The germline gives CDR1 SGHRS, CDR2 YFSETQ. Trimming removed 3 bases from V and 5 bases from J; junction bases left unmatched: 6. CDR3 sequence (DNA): TGCGCCAGCAGCTGGTCCCGGGAGGAAGATACGCAGTATTTT. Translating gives CASSWSREEDTQYF.

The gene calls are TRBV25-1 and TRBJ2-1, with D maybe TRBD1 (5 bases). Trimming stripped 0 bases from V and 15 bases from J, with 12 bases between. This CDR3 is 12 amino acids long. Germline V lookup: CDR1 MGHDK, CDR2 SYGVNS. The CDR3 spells CASSEYRAAPFF. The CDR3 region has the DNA TGTGCCAGCAGTGAATACAGGGCCGCGCCGTTCTTC.

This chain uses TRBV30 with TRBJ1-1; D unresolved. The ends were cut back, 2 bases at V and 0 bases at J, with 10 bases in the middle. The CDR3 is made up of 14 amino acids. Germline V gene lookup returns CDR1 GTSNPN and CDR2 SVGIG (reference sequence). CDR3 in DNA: TGTGCCTGGAGTCACAGTTTGATGAACACTGAAGCTTTCTTT. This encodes CAWSHSLMNTEAFF.

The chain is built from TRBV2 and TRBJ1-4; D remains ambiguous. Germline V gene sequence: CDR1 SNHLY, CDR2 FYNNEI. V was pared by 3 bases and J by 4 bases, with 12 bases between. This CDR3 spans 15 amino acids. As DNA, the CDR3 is TGTGCCAGCAGTGATATCAGACGGAGTAATGAAAAACTGTTTTTT. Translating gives CASSDIRRSNEKLFF.

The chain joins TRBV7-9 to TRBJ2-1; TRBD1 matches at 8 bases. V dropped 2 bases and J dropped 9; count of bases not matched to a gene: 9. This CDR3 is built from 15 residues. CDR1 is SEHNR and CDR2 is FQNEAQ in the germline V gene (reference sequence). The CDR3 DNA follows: TGTGCCAGCAGCTTATCCGAAACACAGGGGGGTGAGCAGTTCTTC. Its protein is CASSLSETQGGEQFF. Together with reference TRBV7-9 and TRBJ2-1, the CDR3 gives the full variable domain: DTGVSQNPRHKITKRGQNVTFRCDPISEHNRLYWYRQTLGQGPEFLTYFQNEAQLEKSRLLSDRFSAERPKGSFSTLEIQRTEQGDSAMYLCASSLSETQGGEQFFGPGTRLTVL.

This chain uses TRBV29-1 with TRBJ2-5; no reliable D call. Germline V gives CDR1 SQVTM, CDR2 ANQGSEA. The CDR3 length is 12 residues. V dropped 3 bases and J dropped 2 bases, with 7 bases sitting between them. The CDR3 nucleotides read TGCAGCGTTGACAGTTCTCAAGAGACCCAGTACTTC. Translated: CSVDSSQETQYF.

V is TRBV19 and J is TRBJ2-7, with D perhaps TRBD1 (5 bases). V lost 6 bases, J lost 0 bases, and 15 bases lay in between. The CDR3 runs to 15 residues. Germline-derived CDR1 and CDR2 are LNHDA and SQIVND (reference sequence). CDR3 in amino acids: CASSLSGPLSYEQYF. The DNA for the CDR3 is TGTGCCAGTAGCCTATCAGGGCCGCTCTCCTACGAGCAGTACTTC.

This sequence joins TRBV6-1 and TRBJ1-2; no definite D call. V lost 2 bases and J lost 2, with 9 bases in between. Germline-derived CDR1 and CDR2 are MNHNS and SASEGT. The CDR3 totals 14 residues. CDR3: CASSEYGKNYGYTF. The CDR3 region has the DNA TGTGCCAGCAGTGAATACGGGAAAAACTATGGCTACACCTTC.

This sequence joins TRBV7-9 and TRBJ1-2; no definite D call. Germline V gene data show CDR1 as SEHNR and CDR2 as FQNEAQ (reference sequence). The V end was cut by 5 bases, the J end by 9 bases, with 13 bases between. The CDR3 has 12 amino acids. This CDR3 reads CASSPHRSSYTF. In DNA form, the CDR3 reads TGTGCCAGCAGCCCGCACAGAAGCAGCTACACCTTC.

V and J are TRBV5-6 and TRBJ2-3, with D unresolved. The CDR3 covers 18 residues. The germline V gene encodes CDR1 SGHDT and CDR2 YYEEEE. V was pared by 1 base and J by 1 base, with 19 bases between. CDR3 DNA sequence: TGTGCCAGCAGCTTGCTAGAAATAATCTCATTGGGCACAGATACGCAGTATTTT. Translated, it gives CASSLLEIISLGTDTQYF.

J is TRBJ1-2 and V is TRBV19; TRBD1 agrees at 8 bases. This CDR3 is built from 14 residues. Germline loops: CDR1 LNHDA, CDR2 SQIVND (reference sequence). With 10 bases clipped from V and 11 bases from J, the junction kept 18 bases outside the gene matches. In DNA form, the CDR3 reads TGTGCCACCTGCCGCCCCGGACAGGGAACAGTGTACACCTTC. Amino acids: CATCRPGQGTVYTF.

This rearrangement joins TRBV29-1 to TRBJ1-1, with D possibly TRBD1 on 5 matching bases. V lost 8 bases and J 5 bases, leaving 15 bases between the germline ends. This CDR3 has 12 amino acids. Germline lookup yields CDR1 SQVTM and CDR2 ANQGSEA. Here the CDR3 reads CSSWGVATEAFF. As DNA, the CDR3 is TGCAGCTCCTGGGGGGTGGCGACTGAAGCTTTCTTT. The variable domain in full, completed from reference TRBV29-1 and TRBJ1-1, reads SAVISQKPSRDICQRGTSLTIQCQVDSQVTMMFWYRQQPGQSLTLIATANQGSEATYESGFVIDKFPISRPNLTFSTLTVSNMSPEDSSIYLCSSWGVATEAFFGQGTRLTVV.

The CDR3 here is CASSVFKATNEQFF. The CDR3 nucleotides are TGTGCCAGCAGCGTATTTAAAGCGACTAATGAGCAGTTCTTC. J is TRBJ2-1 and V is TRBV7-2; D call uncertain. The CDR3 sequence is 14 residues long. V lost 5 bases to trimming and J lost 7 bases, with 15 bases between them. Per the germline V gene, CDR1 is SGHTA and CDR2 is FQGNSA.

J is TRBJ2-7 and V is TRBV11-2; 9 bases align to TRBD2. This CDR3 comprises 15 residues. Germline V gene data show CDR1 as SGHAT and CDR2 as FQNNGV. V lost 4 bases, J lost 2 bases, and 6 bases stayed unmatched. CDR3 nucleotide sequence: TGTGCCAGCAGCTCCCTGAGCGGGGGGACCTACGAGCAGTACTTC. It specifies CASSSLSGGTYEQYF.

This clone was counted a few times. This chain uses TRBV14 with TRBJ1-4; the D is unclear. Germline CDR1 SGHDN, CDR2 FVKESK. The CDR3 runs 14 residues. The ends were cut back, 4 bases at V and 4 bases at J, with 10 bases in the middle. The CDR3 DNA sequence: TGTGCCAGCAGCCCCCCGGACTATAATGAAAAACTGTTTTTT. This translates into CASSPPDYNEKLFF.

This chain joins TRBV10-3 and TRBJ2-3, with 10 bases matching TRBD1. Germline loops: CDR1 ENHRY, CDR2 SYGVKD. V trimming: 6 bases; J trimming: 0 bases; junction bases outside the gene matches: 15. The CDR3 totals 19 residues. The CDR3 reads CAIRPGTGDLYPSTDTQYF. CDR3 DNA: TGTGCCATCAGACCCGGGACAGGGGACCTATACCCTAGCACAGATACGCAGTATTTT.

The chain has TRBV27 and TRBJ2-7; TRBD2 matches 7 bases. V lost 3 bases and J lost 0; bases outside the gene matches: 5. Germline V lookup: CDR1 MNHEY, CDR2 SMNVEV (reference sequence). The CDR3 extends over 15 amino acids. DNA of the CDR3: TGTGCCAGCAGTTTGAGGCGGGGGAGCTCCTACGAGCAGTACTTC. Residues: CASSLRRGSSYEQYF.

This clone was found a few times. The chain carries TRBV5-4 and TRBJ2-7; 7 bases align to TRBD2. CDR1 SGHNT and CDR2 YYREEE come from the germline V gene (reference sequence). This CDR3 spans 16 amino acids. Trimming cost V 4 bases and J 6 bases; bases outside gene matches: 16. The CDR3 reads CASSLGPRAGVGEQYF. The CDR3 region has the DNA TGTGCCAGCAGCCTTGGCCCTCGTGCGGGGGTAGGCGAGCAGTACTTC.

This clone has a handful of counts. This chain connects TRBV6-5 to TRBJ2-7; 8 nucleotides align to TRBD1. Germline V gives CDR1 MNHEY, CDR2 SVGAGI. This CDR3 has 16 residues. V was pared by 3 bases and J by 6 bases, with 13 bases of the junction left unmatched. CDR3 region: CASSYGQGTGGGEQYF. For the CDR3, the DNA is TGTGCCAGCAGTTATGGGCAGGGGACAGGAGGTGGCGAGCAGTACTTC.

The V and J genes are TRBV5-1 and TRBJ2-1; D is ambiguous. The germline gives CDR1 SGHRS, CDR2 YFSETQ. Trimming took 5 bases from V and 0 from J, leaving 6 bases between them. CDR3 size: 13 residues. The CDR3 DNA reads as TGCGCCAGCAGACGGAGCTCCTACAATGAGCAGTTCTTC. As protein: CASRRSSYNEQFF.

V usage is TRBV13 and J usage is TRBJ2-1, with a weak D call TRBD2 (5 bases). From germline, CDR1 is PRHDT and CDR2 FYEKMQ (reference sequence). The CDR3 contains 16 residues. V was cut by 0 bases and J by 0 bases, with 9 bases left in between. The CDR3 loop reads CASSLGRGFSYNEQFF. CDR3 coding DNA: TGTGCCAGCAGCTTAGGCCGAGGGTTCTCCTACAATGAGCAGTTCTTC.

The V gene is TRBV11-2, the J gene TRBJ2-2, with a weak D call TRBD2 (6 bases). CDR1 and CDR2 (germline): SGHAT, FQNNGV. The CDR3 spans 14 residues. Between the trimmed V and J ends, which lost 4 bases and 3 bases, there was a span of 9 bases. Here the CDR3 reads CASSWGLYTGELFF. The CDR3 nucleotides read TGTGCCAGCAGCTGGGGACTCTACACCGGGGAGCTGTTTTTT.

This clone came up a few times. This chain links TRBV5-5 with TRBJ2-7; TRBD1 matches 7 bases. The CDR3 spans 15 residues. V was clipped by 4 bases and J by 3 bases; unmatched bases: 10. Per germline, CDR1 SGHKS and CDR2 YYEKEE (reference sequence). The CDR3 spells CASSEQGPLDYEQYF. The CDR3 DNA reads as TGTGCCAGCAGCGAACAGGGGCCTCTCGACTACGAGCAGTACTTC.

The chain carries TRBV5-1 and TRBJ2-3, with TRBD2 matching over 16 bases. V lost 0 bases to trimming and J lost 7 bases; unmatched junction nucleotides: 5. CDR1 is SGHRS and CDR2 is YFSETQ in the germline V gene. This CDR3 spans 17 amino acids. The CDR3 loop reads CASSLAGTSGGANTQYF. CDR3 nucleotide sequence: TGCGCCAGCAGCTTGGCCGGGACTAGCGGGGGGGCCAATACGCAGTATTTT.

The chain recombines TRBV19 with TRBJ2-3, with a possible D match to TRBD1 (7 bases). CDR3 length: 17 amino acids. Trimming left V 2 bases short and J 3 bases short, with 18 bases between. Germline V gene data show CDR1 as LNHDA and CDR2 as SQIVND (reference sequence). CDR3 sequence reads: CASSINPQGGSTDTQYF. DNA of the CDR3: TGTGCCAGTAGTATAAATCCCCAGGGGGGAAGTACAGATACGCAGTATTTT.